This T cell receptor beta chain originates from a study of blood T cell repertoires in COVID-19 (dated by TCRdb to 2018 to 2021). At the level of the whole study: Samples covering the acute and convalescent phases of COVID-19 were provided by collaborators in the United States, Italy and Spain. The samples were drawn from two sources: the first 160 participants of the ongoing ImmuneRACE study, and 950 to 1,500 subjects contributed by 6 global collaborators. The repertoires were released in a freely available public database meant as a resource for research on the immune response to SARS-CoV-2. Sample metadata almost always included a de-identified subject ID, COVID-19 status, age in years and sex. The material from the prospective study consisted of cDNA or gDNA derived from T cells, B-cell-depleted T cells, or PBMCs. Where available, HLA class I and class II types were taken from metadata supplied by the sample provider and were not determined by assay-based typing. Subjects who had been exposed to COVID-19, were actively infected with it, or had recovered from it provided the deeply sampled blood TCRbeta repertoires that made up the dataset.

TCRbeta CDR3 regions were amplified from genomic DNA using the immunoSEQ Assay, a bias-controlled multiplex PCR. From the authors' description of their analysis: The number of nucleated cells in each sample was estimated from the amplification of reference gene primers within the assay. Sequence reads were collapsed and filtered to measure the absolute abundance of every unique TCRbeta CDR3 rearrangement. For each sample, productive Simpson clonality was calculated as the square root of Simpson's diversity index across productive rearrangements. As stored in TCRdb, this immuneACCESS dataset retains in-frame rearrangements with V and J assigned. A fraction of the clones does not appear; measured against another copy, unresolved V genes explain less than half of the discrepancy, and the remainder lacks a known reason. V and J calls and clone size follow that table, whereas D and trimming were derived from the DNA. Within this sample are about 220,000 clones, with around 80% of them counted one time only. The ten largest make up approximately 2.4% of the sample.

A second Seattle source provided samples from volunteer blood donors who had recovered from COVID-19. Whole blood was collected in K2EDTA tubes by collaborating institutions according to the institutions' own protocols. For TCRbeta analysis, collaborators shipped samples in one of three forms: frozen whole blood, isolated PBMCs, or DNA extracted from either of those sample types. A single count supports this clone. The antigen it recognizes is unknown. Qualities for individual bases were not recorded, and no much larger clone is one base off. The paper's findings and limits, for the study overall: Clinical and demographic metadata were provided uncurated, with the amount varying by source and participant.

V lost 7 bases and J lost 0 bases, and the count of bases not matched to a germline gene is 9. CDR1 and CDR2 are read off the germline V gene (reference sequence) as GTSNPN and SVGIG. Counted from cysteine to phenylalanine, this CDR3 has 17 amino acids. Only the CDR3 portion is preserved as DNA: 51 bases, with reading frame beginning at the first base. The receptor's source is a man aged 40-50 years who had recovered from COVID-19. The rearranged segments are TRBV30 and TRBJ2-1; TRBD2 agrees with 13 junctional bases. The sample consisted of peripheral blood. The nucleotide sequence is given as TGTGCCTCCACGGGACTAGCGGGACGGAGCTCCTACAATGAGCAGTTCTTC. Translation gives CASTGLAGRSSYNEQFF.